Below, one TCR beta chain is given with its context. Its antigen is not known. This sample stems from a study of T cell responses to AZD1222 COVID-19 vaccine. The CDR3 spans 12 residues. Germline CDR1 SNHLY, CDR2 FYNNEI. V was shortened by 2 bases and J by 11 bases, with 12 bases between the two germline ends. Clones were read by immunoSEQ multiplex PCR, and TCRdb kept only the in-frame ones, dropping some. The data show over 150,000 clones, with roughly nine tenths seen just once and around 4% held by the top ten. Study observations and caveats: Spike regions recognized by vaccine-associated CD4 TCRs spanned the protein, led by 160-218 and 743-854. The peak T cell response came first, and repertoires were sampled only after it. Spike-specific TCR breadth and depth were elevated following two AZD1222 doses.

The sample in question was peripheral blood, obtained on day 0 of MenACWY control vaccination. This clonotype originated in an adult in good health. The gene calls are TRBV2 and TRBJ1-1; the D gene is possibly TRBD1 (5 bases). CDR3 coding DNA: TGTGCCAGCAGTGAAAGCTGGGGGGTCGCTTTCTTT. It specifies CASSESWGVAFF. The full variable domain, its missing parts supplied by reference TRBV2 and TRBJ1-1, is EPEVTQTPSHQVTQMGQEVILRCVPISNHLYFYWYRQILGQKVEFLVSFYNNEISEKSEIFDDQFSVERPDGSNFTLKIRSTKLEDSAMYFCASSESWGVAFFGQGTRLTVV.